A selection of T cell receptor beta chains follows, all from one sample in a study of shared clonotypes between healthy human individuals. Sequencing used immunoSEQ multiplex PCR; TCRdb keeps in-frame clones, though not all of them. The top ten clones hold approximately 1.7% of a sample with about 1.9 million clones, around 93% of them seen once. Sequencing was done on a sample of naive CD8+ T cells from PBMCs. These receptors all stem from a man aged 18-30 years in good health. Some clones in this sample may be carry-over from other donors' samples. Both conserved end residues are part of each CDR3. The D gene is left open where the match is weak.

TRBV7-6	TRBD2	CASSPRREGKEDTQYF
TRBV6-5	.	CAAGHPRQTQYF
TRBV9	.	CASGTGRGRPDTQYF
TRBV12-5	TRBD1	CASGFNIRGHLLSGANVLTF
TRBV19	.	CAASGTVNEKLFF
TRBV7-6	.	CASSLGSPSGANVLTF
TRBV19	.	CASSIRGDGANVLTF
TRBV29-1	.	CSVGGGLWFF
TRBV27	.	CASSLVFRGVLDTQYF
TRBV4-1	.	CASSPTKGGGSSGANVLTF
TRBV4-1	TRBD2	CASSQVTSGSITDTQYF
TRBV2	TRBD1	CASQDRGWWGYTF
TRBV4-3	.	CASSQDLLVRPQAGYGYTF
TRBV7-9	.	CASSPGTHYADTQYF
TRBV11-2	TRBD2	CASSSGLWTSGRDEQFF
TRBV5-3	TRBD2	CARSFLTSGSGTDTQYF
TRBV19	.	CASSPRDSTYEQYF
TRBV4-1	TRBD1	CASSQGSGQFSGNTIYF
TRBV6-5	TRBD2	CASSYGTSGSGNEQFF
TRBV6-1	.	CASSPGTQTGETQYF
TRBV11-2	TRBD2	CASSLSGRAEDTQYF
TRBV4-3	TRBD1	CASSPGTGGNTEAFF
TRBV5-1	TRBD1	CASSKGTVSSYEQYF
TRBV7-9	.	CASSHQSSPYEQYF
TRBV11-1	TRBD2	CASSGRLADGTGELFF
TRBV28	TRBD2	CASRGLVRSYNEQFF
TRBV28	TRBD2	CASSPSGRPYNEQFF
TRBV23-1	.	CASSHTYTGSHEQYF
TRBV28	.	CASSFRGTGELFF
TRBV19	TRBD1	CASSVTGGLREQYF
TRBV6-1	TRBD2	CASRRGGANNEQFF
TRBV4-2	TRBD2	CASSQDGLLAGIQQYF
TRBV28	.	CASSHPSEGTGELFF
TRBV6-5	.	CASRLGRGTEAFF
TRBV10-3	.	CAISDEYSRAGELFF
TRBV7-7	.	CASSPDRGNEQFF
TRBV27	TRBD1	CASSLGTGGGRYGYTF
TRBV5-1	TRBD2	CASSFGVLAGTYEQYF
TRBV7-2	.	CASSLVPGFSGGELFF
TRBV9	.	CASSVVDGPVSWNIQYF
TRBV7-3	TRBD2	CASSLSSGLADTQYF
TRBV12-5	.	CASSPGGSYNEQFF
TRBV4-1	TRBD1	CASSQDRGTGNTIYF
TRBV28	TRBD1	CASSSRDSPDNEQFF
TRBV2	.	CASSKSGNEKLFF
TRBV4-1	.	CASSRGRGTSTDTQYF
TRBV4-2	.	CASSQAGNTGELFF
TRBV9	TRBD2	CASSVSIAGAYEQYF
TRBV7-6	.	CASSPEKTLSYEQYF
TRBV29-1	TRBD1	CSVETQGGSGNTIYF
TRBV7-9	TRBD2	CASSQAASGSYNEQFF
TRBV28	TRBD2	CASSDTSGVSYEQYF
TRBV14	.	CASSQEAESTDTQYF
TRBV18	TRBD1	CASSPPKGASSYEQYF
TRBV28	TRBD2	CASSLLSREDFYNEQFF
TRBV7-8	TRBD1	CASSEGAGVSEKLFF
TRBV11-2	.	CASSLGPGYEQYF
TRBV2	.	CASSIDRDYGYTF
TRBV28	.	CASTPAAANSYEQYF
TRBV4-3	.	CASSQDSTSRNQPQHF